Below, 2 T cell receptor beta chains from the same sample are listed, as sequenced in a study of T-cell memory formation after mild COVID-19. TCRdb passed the 5' RACE reads through MiXCR, listing each CDR3 protein once. The sample lists under 300,000 distinct CDR3 sequences, 7.5% to 9.5% occurring once. Source material: PBMCs or a T cell subset sorted from them (not recorded which). The receptors were gathered from a man between 18 and 29 years old who had mild COVID-19 (a few samples of this study predate the infection). Cell type and time point are not known.

The chain couples TRBV6-5 to TRBJ2-1; 12 nucleotides align to TRBD2. Unmatched junction bases numbered 5, after V lost 6 bases and J lost 8 bases. Germline-derived CDR1 and CDR2 are MNHEY and SVGAGI. The CDR3 totals 14 residues. Here the CDR3 reads CASRSSGGADEQFF. In DNA, the CDR3 is TGTGCCAGCAGATCTAGCGGGGGGGCTGATGAGCAGTTCTTC.

This clonotype came up a few times. This chain joins TRBV16 and TRBJ2-3; 10 bases are a match to TRBD2. Germline CDR1 and CDR2: KGHSY and FQNENV. The CDR3 contains 16 residues. V was pared by 3 bases and J by 2 bases, with 5 bases of the junction left unmatched. The CDR3 here is CASSHLTSGTTDTQYF. The DNA of the CDR3 is TGTGCCAGCAGCCACCTAACTAGCGGGACCACAGATACGCAGTATTTT.